Each of the 6 T cell receptor beta chains below was sequenced from the same sample in a study of blood T cell repertoires in COVID-19. Data came from immunoSEQ multiplex PCR; TCRdb stores just in-frame clones and leaves some out. The sample gives roughly 250,000 clones, 87% of which show up once; just over 2.5% is in the top ten. The sequenced sample was PBMCs or T cells enriched from blood (not recorded which). These receptors were obtained from a young woman with acute COVID-19.

The chain uses TRBV3-1 (or the pseudogene TRBV3-2) and TRBJ2-7, with TRBD1 matching over 11 bases. Trimming took 4 bases from V and 3 from J; bases not matched to a gene: 8. This CDR3 has 16 residues. CDR1 and CDR2 from the germline V gene are LGHDT and YNNKEL (reference sequence). This CDR3 reads CASSPARDRGIYEQYF. DNA for the CDR3: TGTGCCAGCAGCCCTGCCCGGGACAGGGGGATCTACGAGCAGTACTTC.

The chain couples TRBV9 to TRBJ1-3; no definite D call. There are 16 residues in the CDR3. V lost 1 base, J lost 0 bases, and 11 bases lay in between. CDR1 and CDR2 (germline): SGDLS, YYNGEE. The CDR3 coding sequence is TGTGCCAGCAGCGTAAGTTCGGGAAGCTCTGGAAACACCATATATTTT. Translating gives CASSVSSGSSGNTIYF. Looking up the rest from reference TRBV9 and TRBJ1-3 gives the full variable domain: DSGVTQTPKHLITATGQRVTLRCSPRSGDLSVYWYQQSLDQGLQFLIQYYNGEERAKGNILERFSAQQFPDLHSELNLSSLELGDSALYFCASSVSSGSSGNTIYFGEGSWLTVV.

This clone has just one count. The V gene is TRBV19, the J gene TRBJ1-1, with 7 positions matching TRBD1. The CDR3 spans 15 residues. V lost 4 bases, J lost 1 base, and 6 bases stayed unmatched. Per the germline V gene, CDR1 is LNHDA and CDR2 is SQIVND (reference sequence). CDR3 residues: CASSTRDRPNTEAFF. The CDR3 nucleotides are TGTGCCAGTAGTACTCGGGACAGACCGAACACTGAAGCTTTCTTT.

Turning to this clone: Other DNA sequences of this sample code for an identical CDR3. The chain carries TRBV7-8 and TRBJ1-3; no clear D. Trimming left V 1 base short and J 2 bases short, with 9 bases between. This CDR3 comprises 15 residues. Germline loops: CDR1 SGHVS, CDR2 FQNEAQ. CDR3 nucleotide sequence: TGTGCCAGCAGCTTAGTGGCGGGAACTGGAAACACCATATATTTT. Its translation: CASSLVAGTGNTIYF. Drawing the rest from reference TRBV7-8 and TRBJ1-3, the complete variable domain is GAGVSQSPRYKVAKRGQDVALRCDPISGHVSLFWYQQALGQGPEFLTYFQNEAQLDKSGLPSDRFFAERPEGSVSTLKIQRTQQEDSAVYLCASSLVAGTGNTIYFGEGSWLTVV.

V is TRBV3-1 (or the pseudogene TRBV3-2) and J is TRBJ1-3; D is unresolved. Germline CDR1 and CDR2: LGHDT and YNNKEL (reference sequence). V was trimmed by 1 base and J by 0 bases, leaving 7 bases between them. The CDR3 loop spans 15 amino acids. CDR3: CASSQAGGSGNTIYF. The DNA of the CDR3 is TGTGCCAGCAGCCAAGCGGGAGGCTCTGGAAACACCATATATTTT.

The chain combines TRBV3-1 (or the pseudogene TRBV3-2) with TRBJ1-1, with D maybe TRBD1 (6 bases). V gave up 5 bases and J gave up 7 bases, with 8 bases separating them. Germline V gene data show CDR1 as LGHDT and CDR2 as YNNKEL (reference sequence). The CDR3 is 11 amino acids. CDR3 bases: TGTGCCAGCAGCTGGGGGCTTGAAGCTTTCTTT. The encoded protein is CASSWGLEAFF.